This TCR beta chain was observed in a study of CD8 T cells in ankylosing spondylitis. The germline CDR1 and CDR2 sequences are SEHNR and FQNEAQ (reference sequence). The CDR3 runs to 13 residues. Trimming removed 0 bases at V and 6 bases at J, with 8 bases between. TCRdb recomputed calls from the 5' RACE reads with MiXCR, one row per CDR3 protein. Counted here are 200,000 to 250,000 distinct CDR3 sequences, about 11% occurring once; the ten biggest clones make up around 6.5%. Ten or more counts support this clonotype. The chain combines TRBV7-9 with TRBJ1-1; D ambiguous. This receptor was obtained from a male donor with ankylosing spondylitis or in good health (not recorded which). The specimen sequenced was blood, either unsorted or a sorted T cell fraction (not recorded which). CDR3 coding DNA: TGTGCCAGCAGCTTAGCGACCAGACCTGAAGCTTTCTTT. It specifies CASSLATRPEAFF.